This T cell receptor beta chain was sequenced in a study of blood T cell repertoires in COVID-19 (dated by TCRdb to the early 2020s). Concerning the study at large: Collaborator samples came from the United States, Italy and Spain and covered acute and convalescent phases of COVID-19. The prospective study material was composed of cDNA or gDNA derived from T cells, B-cell-depleted T cells, or PBMCs. Subjects who had been exposed to COVID-19, were actively infected with it, or had recovered from it provided the deeply sampled blood TCRbeta repertoires that made up the dataset. The repertoires were released in a freely available public database meant as a resource for research on the immune response to SARS-CoV-2. Samples were obtained from the ongoing ImmuneRACE study (first 160 participants) and from 1,254 subjects provided by 6 global collaborators. Nearly every sample came with metadata listing a de-identified subject ID, COVID-19 status, age in years and sex. Where available, HLA class I and class II types were taken from metadata supplied by the sample provider and were not determined by assay-based typing. Points the paper makes about the study in general: The quantity of clinical and demographic metadata differed by source and by participant and was supplied without curation.

Each collaborating institution followed its own protocols to collect whole blood in K2EDTA tubes. For TCRbeta analysis, collaborators shipped samples in one of three forms: frozen whole blood, isolated PBMCs, or DNA extracted from either of those sample types. This clone was observed once. Its specific antigen is unknown. No clone much larger than this one lies a single base away; base qualities are absent. There are 12 amino acids in the CDR3, from cysteine to phenylalanine inclusive. The sequence is cut down to CDR3 DNA, 36 bases in frame from base 1. The germline V gene encodes CDR1 MNHEY and CDR2 SVGAGI. Germline trimming: 8 bases from V, 5 bases from J; junction bases outside gene matches: 5. TCRbeta CDR3 regions were amplified from genomic DNA using the immunoSEQ Assay, a bias-controlled multiplex PCR. The original pipeline was this. Within the assay, amplification of reference gene primers was used to estimate how many nucleated cells each sample contained. To quantify the absolute abundance of each unique TCRbeta CDR3 rearrangement, sequence reads were collapsed and filtered. For each sample, productive Simpson clonality was calculated by taking the square root of Simpson's diversity index across productive rearrangements. In TCRdb, the immuneACCESS table is reduced to in-frame sequences with V and J assigned. These tables do not hold every clone; where another copy was compared, an unresolved V gene accounts for under half, and the others remain unexplained. V and J calls and clone size follow that table, whereas D and trimming were derived from the DNA. In this sample the table shows 300,000 to 450,000 clones, around 84% of which occur a single time. The ten largest clonotypes hold over 2.5% of the sample.

The sequence came from a human donor in a cohort sampled during active COVID-19. The sample consisted of peripheral blood. The receptor chain draws on TRBV6-5 and TRBJ2-5; TRBD2 matches 7 bases in the middle. The CDR3 has the sequence CASSDSGETQYF. The DNA sequence follows: TGTGCCAGCTCGGATAGCGGGGAGACCCAGTACTTC.